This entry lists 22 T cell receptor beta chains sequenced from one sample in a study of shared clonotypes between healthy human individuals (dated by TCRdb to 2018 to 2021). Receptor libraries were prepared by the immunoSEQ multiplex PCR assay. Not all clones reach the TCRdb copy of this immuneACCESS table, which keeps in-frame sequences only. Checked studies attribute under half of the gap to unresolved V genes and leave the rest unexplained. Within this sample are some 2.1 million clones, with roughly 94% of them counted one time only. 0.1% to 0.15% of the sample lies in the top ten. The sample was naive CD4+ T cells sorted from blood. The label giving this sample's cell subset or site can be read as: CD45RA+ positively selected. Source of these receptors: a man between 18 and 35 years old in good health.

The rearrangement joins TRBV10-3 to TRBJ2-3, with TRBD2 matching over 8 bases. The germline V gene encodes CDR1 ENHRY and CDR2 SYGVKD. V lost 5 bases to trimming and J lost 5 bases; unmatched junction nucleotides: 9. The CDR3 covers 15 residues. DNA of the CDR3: TGTGCCATCAGTCCTAAGACTAGCGCGGGAGATACGCAGTATTTT. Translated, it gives CAISPKTSAGDTQYF.

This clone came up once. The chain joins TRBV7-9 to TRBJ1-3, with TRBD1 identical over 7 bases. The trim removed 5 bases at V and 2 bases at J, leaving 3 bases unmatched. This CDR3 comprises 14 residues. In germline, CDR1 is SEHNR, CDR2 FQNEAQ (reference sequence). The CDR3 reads CASSQGGAGNTIYF. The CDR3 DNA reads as TGTGCCAGCAGCCAGGGGGGAGCTGGAAACACCATATATTTT.

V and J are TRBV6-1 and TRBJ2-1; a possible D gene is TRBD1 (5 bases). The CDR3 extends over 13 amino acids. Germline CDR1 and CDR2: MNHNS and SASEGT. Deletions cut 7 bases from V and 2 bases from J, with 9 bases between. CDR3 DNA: TGTGCCAGCACCAGGGAAGCCTACAATGAGCAGTTCTTC. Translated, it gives CASTREAYNEQFF.

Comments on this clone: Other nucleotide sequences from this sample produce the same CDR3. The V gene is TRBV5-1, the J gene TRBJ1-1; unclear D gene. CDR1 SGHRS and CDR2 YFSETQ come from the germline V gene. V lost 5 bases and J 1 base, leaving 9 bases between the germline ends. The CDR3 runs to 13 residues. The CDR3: CASSLTPNTEAFF. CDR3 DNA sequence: TGCGCCAGCAGTTTGACCCCGAACACTGAAGCTTTCTTT.

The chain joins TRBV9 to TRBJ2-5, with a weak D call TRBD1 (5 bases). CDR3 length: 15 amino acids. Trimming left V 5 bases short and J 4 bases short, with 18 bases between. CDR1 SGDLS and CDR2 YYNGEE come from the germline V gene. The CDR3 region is CASSHPGPEVETQYF. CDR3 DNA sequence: TGTGCCAGCAGTCACCCAGGGCCTGAGGTAGAGACCCAGTACTTC.

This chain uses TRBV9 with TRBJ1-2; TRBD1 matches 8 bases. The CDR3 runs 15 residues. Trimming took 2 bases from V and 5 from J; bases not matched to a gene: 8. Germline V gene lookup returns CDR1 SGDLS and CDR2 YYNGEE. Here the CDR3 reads CASSVEMTGAYGYTF. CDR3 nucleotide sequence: TGTGCCAGCAGCGTGGAGATGACAGGGGCTTATGGCTACACCTTC.

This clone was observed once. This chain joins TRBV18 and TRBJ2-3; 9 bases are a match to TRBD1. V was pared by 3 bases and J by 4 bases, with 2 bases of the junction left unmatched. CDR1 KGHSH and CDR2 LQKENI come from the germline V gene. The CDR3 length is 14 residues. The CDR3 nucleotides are TGTGCCAGCTCACCGGACAGGGGCTCAGATACGCAGTATTTT. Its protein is CASSPDRGSDTQYF.

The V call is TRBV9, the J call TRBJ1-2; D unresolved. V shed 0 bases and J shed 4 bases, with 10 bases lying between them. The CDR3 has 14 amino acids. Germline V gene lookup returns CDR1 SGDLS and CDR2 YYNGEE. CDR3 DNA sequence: TGTGCCAGCAGCGTAGACGGGGAACCCTATGGCTACACCTTC. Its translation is CASSVDGEPYGYTF.

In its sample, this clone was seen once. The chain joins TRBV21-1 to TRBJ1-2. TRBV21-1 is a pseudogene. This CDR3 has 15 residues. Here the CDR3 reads CASSKSRKPNYGYTF. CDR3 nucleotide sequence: TGTGCCAGCAGCAAGTCTCGGAAGCCTAACTATGGCTACACCTTC.

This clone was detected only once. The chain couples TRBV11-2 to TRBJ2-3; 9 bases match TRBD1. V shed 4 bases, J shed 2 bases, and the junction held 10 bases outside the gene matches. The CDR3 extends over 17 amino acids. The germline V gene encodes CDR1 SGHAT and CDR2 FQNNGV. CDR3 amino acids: CASSYTGGRTYTDTQYF. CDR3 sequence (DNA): TGTGCCAGCAGCTATACAGGGGGCAGGACCTACACAGATACGCAGTATTTT.

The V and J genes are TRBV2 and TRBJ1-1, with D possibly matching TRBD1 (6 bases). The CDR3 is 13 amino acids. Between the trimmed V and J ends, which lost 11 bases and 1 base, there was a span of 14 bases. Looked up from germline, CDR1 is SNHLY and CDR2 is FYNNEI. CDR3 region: CASDRGRNTEAFF. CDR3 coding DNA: TGTGCCTCTGATCGGGGGCGGAACACTGAAGCTTTCTTT.

The CDR3 sequence: CASSRGSPSSYNEQFF. The CDR3 region has the DNA TGTGCCAGCAGCCGGGGCAGCCCGAGCTCCTACAATGAGCAGTTCTTC. The chain carries TRBV7-2 and TRBJ2-1; D possibly matches TRBD1 or TRBD2 (5 bases each). Trimming took off 5 bases at V and 0 bases at J, with 14 bases between the two ends. Germline V gives CDR1 SGHTA, CDR2 FQGNSA. The CDR3 runs 16 residues.

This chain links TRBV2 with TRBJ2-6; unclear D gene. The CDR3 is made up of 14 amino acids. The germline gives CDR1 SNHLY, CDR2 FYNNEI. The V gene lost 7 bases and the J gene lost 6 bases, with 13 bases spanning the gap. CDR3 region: CASIPESQANVLTF. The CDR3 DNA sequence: TGTGCCAGCATTCCTGAGTCTCAGGCCAACGTCCTGACTTTC.

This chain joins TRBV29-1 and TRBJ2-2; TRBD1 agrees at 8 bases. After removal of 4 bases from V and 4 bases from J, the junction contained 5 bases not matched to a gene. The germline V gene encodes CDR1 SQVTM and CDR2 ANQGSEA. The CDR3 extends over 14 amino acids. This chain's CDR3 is CSVGQGLPTGELFF. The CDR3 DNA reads TGCAGCGTTGGACAGGGGCTTCCCACCGGGGAGCTGTTTTTT.

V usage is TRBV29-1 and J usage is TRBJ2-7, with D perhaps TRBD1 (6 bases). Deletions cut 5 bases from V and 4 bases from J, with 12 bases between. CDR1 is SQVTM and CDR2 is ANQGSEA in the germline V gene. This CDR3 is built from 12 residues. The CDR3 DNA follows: TGCAGCGTTTCCCAGGGGCTGTACGAGCAGTACTTC. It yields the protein CSVSQGLYEQYF.

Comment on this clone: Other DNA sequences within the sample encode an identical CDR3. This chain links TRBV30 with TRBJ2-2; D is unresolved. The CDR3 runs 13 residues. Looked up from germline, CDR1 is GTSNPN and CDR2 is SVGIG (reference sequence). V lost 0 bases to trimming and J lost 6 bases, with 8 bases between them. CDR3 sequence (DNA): TGTGCCTGGAGTGTACTGGGTCCCGGGGAGCTGTTTTTT. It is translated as CAWSVLGPGELFF.

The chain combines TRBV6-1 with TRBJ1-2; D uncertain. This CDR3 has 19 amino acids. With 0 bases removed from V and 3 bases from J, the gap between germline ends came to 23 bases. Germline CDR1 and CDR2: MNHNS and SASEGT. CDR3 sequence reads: CASSEAARRPTPSDYGYTF. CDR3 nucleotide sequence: TGTGCCAGCAGTGAAGCGGCCCGGCGACCCACCCCGTCGGACTATGGCTACACCTTC.

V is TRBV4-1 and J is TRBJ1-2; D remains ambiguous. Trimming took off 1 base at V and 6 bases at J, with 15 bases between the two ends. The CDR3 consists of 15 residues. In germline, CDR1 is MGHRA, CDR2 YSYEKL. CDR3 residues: CASSQGPGRRDGYTF. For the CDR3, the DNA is TGCGCCAGCAGCCAAGGCCCCGGGAGAAGGGATGGCTACACCTTC.

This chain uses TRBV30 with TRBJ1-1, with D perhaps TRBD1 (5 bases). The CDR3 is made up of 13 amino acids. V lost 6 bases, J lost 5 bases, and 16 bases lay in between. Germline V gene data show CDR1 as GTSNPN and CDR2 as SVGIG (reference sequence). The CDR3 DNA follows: TGTGCCTGCGATAAACAGGTGGGGACTGAAGCTTTCTTT. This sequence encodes CACDKQVGTEAFF.

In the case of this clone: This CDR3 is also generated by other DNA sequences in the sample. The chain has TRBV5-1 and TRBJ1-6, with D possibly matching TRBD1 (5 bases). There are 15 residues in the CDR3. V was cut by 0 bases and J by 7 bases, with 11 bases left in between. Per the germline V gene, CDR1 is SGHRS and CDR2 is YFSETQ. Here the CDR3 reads CASSLEGDPNSPLHF. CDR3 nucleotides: TGCGCCAGCAGCTTGGAAGGGGATCCCAATTCACCCCTCCACTTT. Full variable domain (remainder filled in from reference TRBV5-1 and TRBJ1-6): KAGVTQTPRYLIKTRGQQVTLSCSPISGHRSVSWYQQTPGQGLQFLFEYFSETQRNKGNFPGRFSGRQFSNSRSEMNVSTLELGDSALYLCASSLEGDPNSPLHFGNGTRLTVT.

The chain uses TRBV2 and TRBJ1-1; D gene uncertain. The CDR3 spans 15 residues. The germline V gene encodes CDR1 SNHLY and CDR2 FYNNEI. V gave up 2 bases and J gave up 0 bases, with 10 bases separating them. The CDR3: CASSEWGGMNTEAFF. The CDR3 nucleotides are TGTGCCAGCAGTGAATGGGGAGGCATGAACACTGAAGCTTTCTTT.

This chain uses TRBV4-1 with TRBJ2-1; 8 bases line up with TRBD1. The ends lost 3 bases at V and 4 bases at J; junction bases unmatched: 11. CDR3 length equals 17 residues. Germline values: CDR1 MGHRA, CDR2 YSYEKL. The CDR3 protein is CASSHPLGQGMYNEQFF. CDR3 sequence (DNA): TGCGCCAGCAGCCACCCCCTAGGACAGGGTATGTACAATGAGCAGTTCTTC.